The 3 T cell receptor beta chains below come from one sample, sequenced in a study of T cells in Graves' hyperthyroidism and ophthalmopathy. There were TCR beta CDR3 regions amplified from RNA transcripts. Researchers ran a first-round RT-PCR on the TCR CDR3 using the HTBI primer set. Via MiXCR, TCRdb re-called the multiplex PCR reads, giving one row per CDR3 protein. This sample has more than 300,000 distinct CDR3 sequences, with roughly 14% found just once. Input material: blood. The receptor source for this set is a woman aged 25 to 39 with Graves' hyperthyroidism.

This clonotype appeared many times. The chain combines TRBV28 with TRBJ2-7, with D perhaps matching TRBD1 or TRBD2 (5 bases each). The CDR3 loop spans 15 amino acids. V lost 3 bases and J 0 bases, leaving 12 bases between the germline ends. Germline lookup yields CDR1 MDHEN and CDR2 SYDVKM. CDR3: CASSLSGTSSYEQYF. DNA of the CDR3: TGTGCCAGCAGTTTGTCCGGGACGAGCTCCTACGAGCAGTACTTC.

This clonotype was seen repeatedly, ten times or more. The chain combines TRBV6-1 with TRBJ2-1, with TRBD2 as a possible D gene (6 bases). Germline lookup yields CDR1 MNHNS and CDR2 SASEGT. V lost 5 bases, J lost 0 bases, and 8 bases lay in between. The CDR3 has 14 residues. CDR3 sequence reads: CASSNGSSYNEQFF. The CDR3 DNA is TGTGCCAGCAGTAACGGGAGCTCCTACAATGAGCAGTTCTTC.

This clonotype was seen repeatedly, ten times or more. This chain joins TRBV12-3 or TRBV12-4 and TRBJ2-7, with D unresolved. CDR3 length: 13 amino acids. The V end lost 1 base, the J end lost 7 bases, and 11 bases lay between the germline ends. The CDR3 region has the DNA TGTGCCAGCAGTTTAGAAGCCGCCAGAGAGCAGTACTTC. Translated, it gives CASSLEAAREQYF.